These 27 T cell receptor beta chains were sequenced from one sample in a study of T cells in Graves' hyperthyroidism and ophthalmopathy. RNA transcripts yielded amplified TCR beta CDR3 regions. Carried out on the TCR CDR3, a first-round RT-PCR used the HTBI primer set. TCRdb passed the multiplex PCR reads through MiXCR, listing each CDR3 protein once. Here the sample spans approximately 500,000 distinct CDR3 sequences, roughly 46% being singletons. The sample taken for sequencing was peripheral blood or thyroid tissue (not recorded which). Receptor source: a woman between 18 and 29 years old with Graves' hyperthyroidism.

This clonotype occurred many times. The J gene is TRBJ1-1, the V gene TRBV5-1, with D possibly being TRBD1 (5 bases). V lost 4 bases to trimming and J lost 3 bases, with 16 bases between them. The CDR3 length is 15 residues. The germline gives CDR1 SGHRS, CDR2 YFSETQ. This CDR3 is CASSTFGAKDTEAFF. The CDR3 coding sequence is TGCGCCAGCAGCACCTTTGGGGCTAAGGACACTGAAGCTTTCTTT.

The gene calls are TRBV24-1 and TRBJ2-6; maybe TRBD1 (6 bases). The CDR3 has 18 amino acids. Germline loops: CDR1 KGHDR, CDR2 SFDVKD. V shed 1 base and J shed 0 bases, with 12 bases lying between them. The CDR3 sequence: CATSDLGGHNSGANVLTF. The CDR3 nucleotides are TGTGCCACCAGTGATTTAGGGGGACACAACTCTGGGGCCAACGTCCTGACTTTC.

The rearrangement joins TRBV30 to TRBJ1-1; no reliable D call. Looked up from germline, CDR1 is GTSNPN and CDR2 is SVGIG (reference sequence). CDR3 length equals 14 residues. Trimming shortened V by 0 bases and J by 5 bases, and 13 bases separated the two germline ends. In DNA form, the CDR3 reads TGTGCCTGGAGTGTACTTGGGGTTAGGACTGAAGCTTTCTTT. Protein product: CAWSVLGVRTEAFF.

The rearrangement uses TRBV6-1 and TRBJ1-1; no firm D call. Trimming shortened V by 2 bases and J by 5 bases, and 9 bases separated the two germline ends. CDR3 length: 13 residues. Germline assignment: CDR1 MNHNS and CDR2 SASEGT. This chain's CDR3 is CASSERVRTEAFF. CDR3 coding DNA: TGTGCCAGCAGTGAAAGGGTGAGAACTGAAGCTTTCTTT.

The V gene is TRBV10-3, the J gene TRBJ1-5; no clear D. Trimming cost V 4 bases and J 9 bases, with 13 bases left between them. Germline CDR1 and CDR2: ENHRY and SYGVKD. The length of the CDR3 is 13 residues. The CDR3 here is CAISVAGGMPQHF. The DNA for the CDR3 is TGTGCCATCAGTGTTGCGGGAGGTATGCCCCAGCATTTT.

This clonotype was observed a few times. The genes are TRBV6-5 and TRBJ1-5; 9 bases are a match to TRBD1. Germline CDR1 reads MNHEY; CDR2 reads SVGAGI. The CDR3 sequence is 15 residues long. V lost 6 bases to trimming and J lost 1 base; unmatched junction nucleotides: 4. The CDR3: CASRTGGRSNQPQHF. In DNA form, the CDR3 reads TGTGCCAGCAGGACAGGGGGACGCAGCAATCAGCCCCAGCATTTT.

Many counts were recorded for this clonotype. This chain connects TRBV13 to TRBJ1-5; D unclear. Germline CDR1 reads PRHDT; CDR2 reads FYEKMQ (reference sequence). Trimming shortened V by 0 bases and J by 2 bases, and 5 bases separated the two germline ends. The CDR3 totals 14 residues. The DNA for the CDR3 is TGTGCCAGCAGCTTAGGACCTCGCAATCAGCCCCAGCATTTT. It specifies CASSLGPRNQPQHF.

This clonotype was observed a handful of times. The chain uses TRBV12-3 or TRBV12-4 and TRBJ2-1; 11 nucleotides match TRBD2. The CDR3 is made up of 15 amino acids. V dropped 2 bases and J dropped 8; count of bases not matched to a gene: 5. This CDR3 reads CASSLRLAGGDEQFF. The CDR3 nucleotides are TGTGCCAGCAGTTTACGGCTAGCGGGGGGCGATGAGCAGTTCTTC.

Remarks on this clonotype: This may be a read error: a much more frequent sequence differs by one nucleotide. The chain links TRBV13 to TRBJ2-7; tentative D call: TRBD2 (6 bases). With 5 bases removed from V and 6 bases from J, the gap between germline ends came to 17 bases. The CDR3 loop spans 14 amino acids. CDR1 and CDR2 from the germline V gene are PRHDT and FYEKMQ (reference sequence). CDR3: CASSARLARVEQYF. The CDR3, as DNA: TGTGCCAGCAGCGCACGTCTAGCGAGAGTCGAGCAGTACTTC.

This chain connects TRBV20-1 to TRBJ2-1, with 7 bases aligning to TRBD2. The germline V gene encodes CDR1 DFQATT and CDR2 SNEGSKA (reference sequence). Trimming at V came to 5 bases and at J to 2 bases, leaving 9 bases not matched to a gene. The CDR3 loop spans 15 amino acids. CDR3 bases: TGCAGTGCTGTGCGGGCTAGCGGCACCTACAATGAGCAGTTCTTC. This encodes CSAVRASGTYNEQFF.

This clonotype was seen at least ten times. This chain uses TRBV7-9 with TRBJ1-2; 8 bases match TRBD1. This CDR3 has 14 amino acids. V dropped 9 bases and J dropped 8; count of bases not matched to a gene: 14. Germline CDR1 is SEHNR and CDR2 is FQNEAQ (reference sequence). The CDR3 loop is CASNLSGGYEGYTF. The CDR3 DNA follows: TGTGCCAGTAACCTTTCAGGGGGCTATGAAGGCTACACCTTC.

This chain uses TRBV7-6 with TRBJ2-5, with D possibly called TRBD1 or TRBD2 (6 bases each). The germline V gene has CDR1 SGHVS and CDR2 FNYEAQ. V lost 5 bases, J lost 3 bases, and 16 bases lay in between. The CDR3 is 15 amino acids. The CDR3, as DNA: TGTGCCAGCAGCAGGGGGGACGAGCGGGAAGAGACCCAGTACTTC. This codes for CASSRGDEREETQYF. The full variable domain, in which reference TRBV7-6 and TRBJ2-5 provide the parts outside the CDR3, is GAGVSQSPRYKVTKRGQDVALRCDPISGHVSLYWYRQALGQGPEFLTYFNYEAQQDKSGLPNDRFSAERPEGSISTLTIQRTEQRDSAMYRCASSRGDEREETQYFGPGTRLLVL.

The V and J genes are TRBV2 and TRBJ2-5; D unclear. CDR1 is SNHLY, CDR2 FYNNEI, per germline. Trimming cost V 7 bases and J 5 bases, with 17 bases left between them. The CDR3 length is 14 residues. The CDR3 here is CASTLLGSVETQYF. The CDR3 DNA reads TGTGCCAGCACTCTGCTGGGGTCAGTCGAGACCCAGTACTTC.

This chain connects TRBV7-9 to TRBJ1-3, with 7 bases identical to TRBD1. Unmatched junction bases numbered 9, after V lost 5 bases and J lost 5 bases. Germline loops: CDR1 SEHNR, CDR2 FQNEAQ (reference sequence). This CDR3 is built from 15 residues. CDR3 sequence reads: CASSSVAGQRNTIYF. In DNA form, the CDR3 reads TGTGCCAGCAGCAGCGTAGCGGGACAGAGAAACACCATATATTTT.

This clonotype was recorded a few times. The chain links TRBV7-9 to TRBJ2-3, with D perhaps TRBD1 or TRBD2 (5 bases each). Looked up from germline, CDR1 is SEHNR and CDR2 is FQNEAQ (reference sequence). Trimming took off 5 bases at V and 0 bases at J, with 12 bases between the two ends. There are 15 residues in the CDR3. CDR3 DNA sequence: TGTGCCAGCAGCGACCGGGACGGAAGCACAGATACGCAGTATTTT. Protein: CASSDRDGSTDTQYF.

This clonotype was counted ten times or more. This chain connects TRBV6-6 to TRBJ2-5; 9 positions agree with TRBD2. The CDR3 is 14 residues long. Germline CDR1 reads MNHNY; CDR2 reads SVGAGI (reference sequence). Trimming took 8 bases from V and 4 from J; bases not matched to a gene: 8. The CDR3 loop reads CASATSGAGETQYF. DNA for the CDR3: TGTGCCAGCGCGACTAGCGGTGCAGGAGAGACCCAGTACTTC.

With respect to this clonotype: A much more abundant neighbour one base away suggests this may be a read error. The chain has TRBV14 and TRBJ1-6; D perhaps matches TRBD1 (6 bases). The CDR3 totals 16 residues. CDR1 is SGHDN, CDR2 FVKESK, per germline. The CDR3 reads CAGSQGRGRINSPLHF. CDR3 nucleotide sequence: TGTGCCGGCAGCCAAGGGCGGGGGCGAATTAATTCACCCCTCCACTTT.

The chain combines TRBV7-2 with TRBJ2-7; D may be TRBD2 (6 bases). The CDR3 loop spans 14 amino acids. Germline CDR1 SGHTA, CDR2 FQGNSA. Deletions cut 8 bases from V and 7 bases from J, with 21 bases between. The chain's CDR3 is CASSWRGSYNEQYF. In nucleotides, the CDR3 is TGTGCCAGCTCTTGGCGGGGCTCCTACAATGAGCAGTACTTC.

There are many counts of this clonotype. This chain connects TRBV5-1 to TRBJ1-2, with 7 bases fitting TRBD1. J lost 7 bases, V lost 2 bases, and 5 bases had no gene match. This CDR3 is 13 amino acids long. Germline V gene sequence: CDR1 SGHRS, CDR2 YFSETQ. CDR3 nucleotide sequence: TGCGCCAGCAGCTTAGGGGGCGCTTCTGGCTACACCTTC. It translates to CASSLGGASGYTF.

Only one count was recorded for this clonotype. The chain uses TRBV7-3 and TRBJ2-2, with 11 positions matching TRBD2. The last part of the DNA fits TRBJ2-3 better; the J call may be wrong. This CDR3 contains 19 residues. Germline loops: CDR1 SGHTA, CDR2 FQGTGA. In nucleotides, the CDR3 is TGTGCCAGCAGCCTGCGACCTAGCGGGAGGACCGTAAGGGCAGATACGCAGTATTTT. This encodes CASSLRPSGRTVRADTQYF.

This clonotype was counted between two and nine times. The chain employs TRBV19 and TRBJ2-3; D ambiguous. V dropped 5 bases and J dropped 5 bases, with 8 bases sitting between them. This CDR3 has 12 amino acids. From germline, CDR1 is LNHDA and CDR2 SQIVND (reference sequence). The CDR3 bases are TGTGCCAGTAGTGCCCGGCAAGATACGCAGTATTTT. Its translation is CASSARQDTQYF. Complete variable domain (other parts from reference TRBV19 and TRBJ2-3): DGGITQSPKYLFRKEGQNVTLSCEQNLNHDAMYWYRQDPGQGLRLIYYSQIVNDFQKGDIAEGYSVSREKKESFPLTVTSAQKNPTAFYLCASSARQDTQYFGPGTRLTVL.

This clonotype has only a few counts. The chain recombines TRBV2 with TRBJ1-1; 7 bases are a match to TRBD1. Germline CDR1 and CDR2: SNHLY and FYNNEI. The junction had 6 bases not matched to a gene; V was cut back by 4 bases and J by 7 bases. The CDR3 loop spans 13 amino acids. CDR3 DNA: TGTGCCAGCAGTGGGGACAGAGCGAGTGAAGCTTTCTTT. This translates into CASSGDRASEAFF.

This clonotype was seen a single time. One end of the junction fails to match germline, which may point to a read error. The V and J genes are TRBV5-5 and TRBJ1-1; a weak D match, TRBD1 (6 bases). The CDR3 runs 13 residues. Germline assignment: CDR1 SGHKS and CDR2 YYEKEE (reference sequence). DNA for the CDR3: TGTGCCTGCAGCTTGGGAGGGGGCACTGAAGCTTTCTTT. As protein: CACSLGGGTEAFF.

This clonotype has at least ten counts. The J gene is TRBJ1-2, the V gene TRBV6-1, with D unresolved. Trimming pared 0 bases from V and 4 bases from J, leaving 6 bases between. The CDR3 extends over 13 amino acids. Germline assignment: CDR1 MNHNS and CDR2 SASEGT. The CDR3 sequence is CASSEAARYGYTF. The CDR3 DNA sequence: TGTGCCAGCAGTGAAGCCGCCCGCTATGGCTACACCTTC.

V gene TRBV29-1 combines with J gene TRBJ2-5; D might be TRBD2 (5 bases). Germline CDR1 reads SQVTM; CDR2 reads ANQGSEA. V shed 3 bases and J shed 7 bases, with 12 bases lying between them. The CDR3 runs to 12 residues. For the CDR3, the DNA is TGCAGCGTTGAGTGGCGGAGCGGGACCCAGTACTTC. Residues: CSVEWRSGTQYF.

This clonotype showed up many times. The chain has TRBV5-1 and TRBJ1-1, with unresolved D. The CDR3 loop spans 15 amino acids. Germline V gene data show CDR1 as SGHRS and CDR2 as YFSETQ. V lost 3 bases, J lost 1 base, and 13 bases lay in between. The CDR3 coding sequence is TGCGCCAGCAGCTCGAGGACCCCCCGGAACACTGAAGCTTTCTTT. It encodes CASSSRTPRNTEAFF. Using reference TRBV5-1 and TRBJ1-1 for the parts outside the CDR3, the full variable domain is KAGVTQTPRYLIKTRGQQVTLSCSPISGHRSVSWYQQTPGQGLQFLFEYFSETQRNKGNFPGRFSGRQFSNSRSEMNVSTLELGDSALYLCASSSRTPRNTEAFFGQGTRLTVV.

This clonotype was seen many times. The chain links TRBV7-9 to TRBJ2-2; a possible D gene is TRBD2 (5 bases). This CDR3 spans 17 amino acids. The V gene's germline CDR1 is SEHNR and CDR2 FQNEAQ (reference sequence). V was shortened by 1 base and J by 4 bases, with 16 bases between the two germline ends. CDR3 loop: CASSLEVWASLTGELFF. The CDR3 nucleotides are TGTGCCAGCAGCTTAGAAGTTTGGGCTAGCCTCACCGGGGAGCTGTTTTTT.